A selection of T cell receptor beta chains follows, all from one sample in a study of shared clonotypes between healthy human individuals. Libraries were prepared by immunoSEQ multiplex PCR; TCRdb keeps only in-frame clonotypes and omits some of them. The data hold under 850,000 clones, with 72% observed a single time. Sequenced input: memory CD4+ T cells sorted from blood. Receptor source: a woman aged 25 to 39 in good health. Both conserved end residues are part of each CDR3. D genes are given only for firm matches. Clone size is not always given. Where it is, it says once, few, many or a class for expanded clones.

NA	NA	TRBV10-3	TRBJ2-7	TGTGCCATCAGTGAGCGGAGCTACGAGCAGTACTTC	CAISERSYEQYF
NA	NA	TRBV28	TRBJ1-1	TGTGCCAGCAACAAACGAGGGCGGGGTCTGAACACTGAAGCTTTCTTT	CASNKRGRGLNTEAFF
NA	NA	TRBV7-8	TRBJ2-2	TGTGCCAGCAGCGATCGGTCGCTGTTTTTT	CASSDRSLFF
TRBD2	NA	TRBV13	TRBJ2-3	TGTGCCAGCAGCTTAGGCCGGACTAGCGATGTAGTGGCAGATACGCAGTATTTT	CASSLGRTSDVVADTQYF
TRBD2	few	TRBV5-4	TRBJ2-4	TGTGCCAGCAGCATTCCGACTAGCGGGAGCTCCTACATTCAGTACTTC	CASSIPTSGSSYIQYF
TRBD1	few	TRBV28	TRBJ1-5	TGTGCCAGCAGTCTAAGGACAGGCTTTAGCAATCAGCCCCAGCATTTT	CASSLRTGFSNQPQHF
NA	NA	TRBV5-6	TRBJ1-2	TGTGCCAGCAGCTTGGACAGAGGGGAGTACACCTTC	CASSLDRGEYTF
NA	NA	TRBV11-2	TRBJ2-1	TGTGCCAGCAGCTTAAGAGGTGGTGTAGTTCCTGAGCAGTTCTTC	CASSLRGGVVPEQFF
TRBD2	NA	TRBV28	TRBJ2-6	TGTGCCAGCACCACGACTAGCGGGTTCCCTCCTGGGGCCAACGTCCTGACTTTC	CASTTTSGFPPGANVLTF
NA	NA	TRBV9	TRBJ2-5	TGTGCCAGCAGCGTAGGCGTCGGACAAAGGGAGACCCAGTACTTC	CASSVGVGQRETQYF
NA	NA	TRBV27	TRBJ1-4	TGTGCCAGCAGTTTAAGGGCCGCAGAAAAACTGTTTTTT	CASSLRAAEKLFF
NA	once	TRBV15	TRBJ1-2	TGTGCCACCAGCAGAGATATGGGGGTGCCGGGAAGCTACACCTTC	CATSRDMGVPGSYTF
NA	once	TRBV15	TRBJ2-7	TGTGCCACCAGCAGGGATCCGGGACGCGAGCAGTACTTC	CATSRDPGREQYF
NA	NA	TRBV2	TRBJ2-3	TGTGCCAGCAGTCCCAGCTACCTTAGCACAGATACGCAGTATTTT	CASSPSYLSTDTQYF
TRBD2	once	TRBV7-2	TRBJ2-1	TGTGCCAGCAGCTTATGGACTAGCGGTAATGAGCAGTTCTTC	CASSLWTSGNEQFF
NA	NA	TRBV27	TRBJ2-2	TGTGCCAGCAGTTTTGTGGGGTGGCGGCCCCACACCGCCGGGGAGCTGTTTTTT	CASSFVGWRPHTAGELFF
TRBD2	once	TRBV28	TRBJ2-7	TGTGCCAGCAGTCCACATGCCGGGACTAGGAGCGAGCAGTACTTC	CASSPHAGTRSEQYF
TRBD1	NA	TRBV18	TRBJ1-5	TGTGCCAGCTCAGCCGGGACAGGGGTTACTCAGCCCCAGCATTTT	CASSAGTGVTQPQHF
TRBD2	NA	TRBV28	TRBJ2-7	TGTGCCAGCAGTCTAAGCTCAGCGGGAAGGTACGAGCAGTACTTC	CASSLSSAGRYEQYF
TRBD2	NA	TRBV7-6	TRBJ2-2	TGTGCCAGCAGCCCCCGGTCGGGGGCGGGAGGGCCGGGCGGGGAGCTGTTTTTT	CASSPRSGAGGPGGELFF
NA	once	TRBV7-2	TRBJ2-2	TGTGCCAGCAGCTTAATATCCGGGGAGCTGTTTTTT	CASSLISGELFF
TRBD1	NA	TRBV19	TRBJ1-3	TGTGCCACATCCCAGGGGGCTGGAAACACCATATATTTT	CATSQGAGNTIYF
TRBD1	few	TRBV19	TRBJ1-2	TGTGCCAGTAGCGATACAATGACAGGGGGAGCTAACTATGGCTACACCTTC	CASSDTMTGGANYGYTF
TRBD1	NA	TRBV27	TRBJ2-7	TGTGCCAGCAGTGATGGGACAGGGGGCCACGAGCAGTACTTC	CASSDGTGGHEQYF
NA	few	TRBV7-9	TRBJ1-1	TGTGCCAGCAGCCCCGGGACTTTCAACACTGAAGCTTTCTTT	CASSPGTFNTEAFF
NA	NA	TRBV9	TRBJ2-3	TGTGCCAGCAGCGTGTGGGGGGAGCCGGCTAGCACAGATACGCAGTATTTT	CASSVWGEPASTDTQYF
TRBD1	few	TRBV5-4	TRBJ2-5	TGTGCCAGCAGCTTGGGGTCCGGGACAGGGGAGACCCAGTACTTC	CASSLGSGTGETQYF
TRBD2	NA	TRBV5-1	TRBJ2-1	TGCGCCAGCAGCTCTTCTAGCGGAATTCAAAACAATGAGCAGTTCTTC	CASSSSSGIQNNEQFF
TRBD2	NA	TRBV27	TRBJ2-2	TGTGCCAGCAGCCGATTAGCGGGAGGAACCGGGGAGCTGTTTTTT	CASSRLAGGTGELFF
NA	NA	TRBV12-5	TRBJ2-7	TGTGCTAGTGGTTCCTCAGATTCCTACGAGCAGTACTTC	CASGSSDSYEQYF
NA	NA	TRBV9	TRBJ2-7	TGTGCCAGCAGCGTAGGAGGGGCGATTGACGAGCAGTACTTC	CASSVGGAIDEQYF
NA	once	TRBV14	TRBJ2-7	TGTGCCAGCAGGGGACCGAACTACGAGCAGTACTTC	CASRGPNYEQYF
NA	NA	TRBV27	TRBJ1-1	TGTGCCAGCAGGGCGAGATGGGCGGGGGAGAACACTGAAGCTTTCTTT	CASRARWAGENTEAFF
TRBD1	NA	TRBV6-5	TRBJ1-4	TGTGCCAGCAGTTACCGGACAGGTGCAAATGAAAAACTGTTTTTT	CASSYRTGANEKLFF
NA	NA	TRBV5-1	TRBJ2-7	TGCGCCAGCAGCTTGTCCCGTCTAGCGACCTCCTACGAGCAGTACTTC	CASSLSRLATSYEQYF
TRBD2	NA	TRBV10-2	TRBJ2-1	TGCGCCAGCGGAGGACTAGCGGGAGTAGGTGAGCAGTTCTTC	CASGGLAGVGEQFF
TRBD2	NA	TRBV2	TRBJ2-4	TGTGCCAGCAGCTCCGGACTAGCGGGGGCCAAAAACATTCAGTACTTC	CASSSGLAGAKNIQYF
TRBD1	NA	TRBV9	TRBJ2-6	TGTGCCAGCAGCGGATTTCCGGGACAGGGGGCGTTGGTCGCCAACGTCCTGACTTTC	CASSGFPGQGALVANVLTF
TRBD1	once	TRBV19	TRBJ1-2	TGTGCCAGTAGACGCCTTCGGGACAGTCCGTACGGCTACACCTTC	CASRRLRDSPYGYTF
TRBD2	NA	TRBV7-2	TRBJ2-7	TGTGCCAGCAGCTTAGATCAAGCGGGAGTATTCGAGCAGTACTTC	CASSLDQAGVFEQYF
NA	NA	TRBV4-1	TRBJ2-1	TGCGCCAGCAGCCAAGGATTACAGTACAGCTCCTACAATGAGCAGTTCTTC	CASSQGLQYSSYNEQFF
TRBD2	NA	TRBV6-5	TRBJ2-7	TGTGCCAGCACGGGGAGGGACGAGCAGTACTTC	CASTGRDEQYF
NA	NA	TRBV18	TRBJ2-3	TGTGCCAGCTCATCACGCGTTTCAGGTGCCATCACAGATACGCAGTATTTT	CASSSRVSGAITDTQYF
NA	NA	TRBV27	TRBJ1-5	TGTGCCAGCAGTTTACCCTTCCCGCGCAGGAGCCTTAATCAGCCCCAGCATTTT	CASSLPFPRRSLNQPQHF
TRBD2	NA	TRBV25-1	TRBJ2-3	TGTGCCAGCAGTGTACAACTAGCGGGAGGCACAGATACGCAGTATTTT	CASSVQLAGGTDTQYF
NA	NA	TRBV19	TRBJ1-1	TGTGCCAGTAGTATCGTGGAGACGCGGAAAGCTTTCTTT	CASSIVETRKAFF
TRBD2	NA	TRBV27	TRBJ2-7	TGTGCCAGCAGTCAGCGGGAGTTCTACGAGCAGTACTTC	CASSQREFYEQYF
TRBD2	few	TRBV27	TRBJ2-5	TGTGCCAGCAGGCAACTGACTAGCTCCTCTCGAGAGACCCAGTACTTC	CASRQLTSSSRETQYF
NA	NA	TRBV18	TRBJ2-7	TGTGCCAGCTCACCACTAGCGGACTCCTACGAGCAGTACTTC	CASSPLADSYEQYF
NA	NA	TRBV6-5	TRBJ1-1	TGTGCCAGCAGTTACAACCGGGGTGCGAACACTGAAGCTTTCTTT	CASSYNRGANTEAFF
NA	many	TRBV2	TRBJ1-3	TGTGCCAGCAGGATGGACGTCGGCTCTGGAAACACCATATATTTT	CASRMDVGSGNTIYF
NA	NA	TRBV11-2	TRBJ2-2	TGTGCCAGCAGCTCCACTCCCGGGGAGCTGTTTTTT	CASSSTPGELFF
TRBD1	few	TRBV5-1	TRBJ1-4	TGCGCCAGCAGCTTGGACAGGGGAGATGAAAAACTGTTTTTT	CASSLDRGDEKLFF
NA	NA	TRBV29-1	TRBJ2-2	TGCAGCGTTCGGGACACCGGGGAGCTGTTTTTT	CSVRDTGELFF
NA	NA	TRBV27	TRBJ2-2	TGTGCCAGCAGTTTAATACAGCTTAACACCGGGGAGCTGTTTTTT	CASSLIQLNTGELFF
NA	few	TRBV19	TRBJ2-3	TGTGCCAGTGCGGGACAGCCCTTCACAGATACGCAGTATTTT	CASAGQPFTDTQYF
NA	NA	TRBV21-1	TRBJ2-1	TGTGCCAGCAGCAAAGACGGGTCGGGACAGGGTACGTATGAGCAGTTCTTC	CASSKDGSGQGTYEQFF
TRBD1	NA	TRBV7-2	TRBJ1-5	TGTGCCAGCAGCCCGGACAGGACTAGCAATCAGCCCCAGCATTTT	CASSPDRTSNQPQHF